This T cell receptor beta chain derives from a study of blood T cells in healthy people across ages. Together with a sample-barcoded 5' primer, a J-beta primer mix was included in a second PCR lasting about 7 to 12 cycles. TCRdb ran MiXCR on the 5' RACE reads and lists one entry per CDR3 protein. The profile shows some 940,000 distinct CDR3 sequences, about 28% of them singletons. In its sample, this clonotype was seen many times. This sample was also put to use in a study of T cells of mothers and their children.

Sequencing was performed on blood. The receptor was derived from a woman aged 40 to 50 in good health.

CDR3 sequence: CATSRDRAPGETQYF. The CDR3 DNA is TGTGCCACCAGCAGAGATCGGGCCCCCGGGGAGACCCAGTACTTC. The rearrangement joins TRBV15 to TRBJ2-5; D not resolved. The ends were cut back, 0 bases at V and 5 bases at J, with 13 bases in the middle. CDR3 length equals 15 residues. Germline assignment: CDR1 LNHNV and CDR2 YYDKDF (reference sequence).